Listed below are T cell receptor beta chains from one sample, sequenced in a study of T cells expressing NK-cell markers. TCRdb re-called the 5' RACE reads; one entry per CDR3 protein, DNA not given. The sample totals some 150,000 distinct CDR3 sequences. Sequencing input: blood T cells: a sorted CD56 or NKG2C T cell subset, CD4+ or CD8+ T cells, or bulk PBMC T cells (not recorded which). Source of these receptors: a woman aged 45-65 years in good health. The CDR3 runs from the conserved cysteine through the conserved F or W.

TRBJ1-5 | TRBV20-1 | CSAKQTDRVGQPQHF
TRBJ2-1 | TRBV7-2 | CASTRPGSYNEQFF
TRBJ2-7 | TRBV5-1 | CASSLFVGYEQYF
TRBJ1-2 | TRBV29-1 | CSALPRGNYGYTF
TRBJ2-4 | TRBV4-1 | CASSARGREAKNIQYF
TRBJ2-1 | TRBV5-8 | CASSLAGGSYYNEQFF
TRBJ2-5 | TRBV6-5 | CASSYEAQAGGETQYF
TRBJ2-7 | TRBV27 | CASSLKVPGLGFYYEQYF
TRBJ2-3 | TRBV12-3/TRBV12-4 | CASSVGAGGPSDTQYF
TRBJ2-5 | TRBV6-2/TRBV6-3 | CASSYSPRDSQETQYF
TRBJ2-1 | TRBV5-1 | CASSLASRQGKNEQFF
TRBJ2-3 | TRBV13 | CASRAAPSTDTQYF
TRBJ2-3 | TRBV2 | CASLGLAGEQWDTDTQYF
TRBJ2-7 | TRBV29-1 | CSGTVAGGSSYEQYF
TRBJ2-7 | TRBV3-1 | CAIGLAGSYEQYF
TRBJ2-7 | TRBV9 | CASSPFGGTWNEQYF
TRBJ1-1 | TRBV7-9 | CASSLVGQGEAEAFF
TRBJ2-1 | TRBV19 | CASSMGLAPNEQFF
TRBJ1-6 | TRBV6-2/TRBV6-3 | CASTTLPGGYSPLHF
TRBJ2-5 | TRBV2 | CANNLLAEETQYF
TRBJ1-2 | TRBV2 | CASSEAARYGYTF
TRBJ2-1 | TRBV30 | CAWSERSYNEQFF
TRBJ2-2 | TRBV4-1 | CASSQVNLGLSGELFF
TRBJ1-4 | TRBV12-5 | CASRNGGTAKRSEKLFF
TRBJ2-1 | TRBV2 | CASSGLGMSEQFF
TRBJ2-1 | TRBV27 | CASSLSGRYNEQFF
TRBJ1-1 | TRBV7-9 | CASSEQGIEAFF
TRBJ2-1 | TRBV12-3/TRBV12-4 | CASSLVREGLDEQFF
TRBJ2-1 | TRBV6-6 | CASSGGPNEQFF
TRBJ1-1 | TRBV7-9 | CASSPPSTNTEAFF
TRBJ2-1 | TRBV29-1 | CSASQGEVYNEQFF
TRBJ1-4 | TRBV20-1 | CSAPSGAGEKLFF
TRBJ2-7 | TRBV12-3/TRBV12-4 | CASSYSGASYEQYF
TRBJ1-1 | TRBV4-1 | CATRGGTTEAFF
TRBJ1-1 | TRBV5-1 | CASSPLPGREAFF
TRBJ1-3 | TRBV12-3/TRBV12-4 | CASSDPQGPGTTIYF